The 6 T cell receptor beta chains given below trace back to one sample, sequenced in a study of T cells in Graves' hyperthyroidism and ophthalmopathy. TCR beta CDR3 region amplification was performed from RNA transcripts. The TCR CDR3 first-round RT-PCR relied on the HTBI primer set. Each CDR3 protein is one row after TCRdb ran MiXCR on the multiplex PCR reads. The table lists about 420,000 distinct CDR3 sequences, around a sixth of them singletons. The source material was blood. The origin of the receptors is a woman younger than 35 with Graves' hyperthyroidism.

The chain uses TRBV29-1 and TRBJ2-1; 7 positions agree with TRBD2. The J segment lost 4 bases and the V segment lost 4 bases, leaving 7 bases of the junction unmatched. This CDR3 comprises 14 residues. CDR1 and CDR2 (germline): SQVTM, ANQGSEA. This CDR3 is CSVVGDYQYNEQFF. CDR3 coding DNA: TGCAGCGTTGTGGGGGACTACCAATACAATGAGCAGTTCTTC.

Many counts were recorded for this clonotype. The chain links TRBV20-1 to TRBJ2-3; no clear D gene. Trimming removed 6 bases from V and 6 bases from J, with 16 bases in between. Germline V gene lookup returns CDR1 DFQATT and CDR2 SNEGSKA (reference sequence). CDR3 length: 13 amino acids. The CDR3 DNA reads TGCAGTGCCCACGACTCTGTCAGGGATACGCAGTATTTT. Translated: CSAHDSVRDTQYF.

As concerns this clonotype: A much larger clone differs from this one at a single base, so this may be a read error. J is TRBJ2-3 and V is TRBV28, with TRBD2 as a possible D gene (5 bases). This CDR3 has 15 amino acids. CDR1 and CDR2 from the germline V gene are MDHEN and SYDVKM. DNA of the CDR3: TGTACCAGCTGGCCCCTAGGCGGGTTGGGAGATACGCAGTATTTT. Protein: CTSWPLGGLGDTQYF.

This clonotype was detected only a few times. The chain carries TRBV15 and TRBJ2-7; D uncertain. This CDR3 contains 14 residues. Germline CDR1 LNHNV, CDR2 YYDKDF (reference sequence). Trimming removed 1 base at V and 0 bases at J, with 7 bases between. The CDR3 DNA sequence: TGTGCCACCAGCAGAGGAGCTGGCTCCTACGAGCAGTACTTC. Translating it yields CATSRGAGSYEQYF.

The table lists this clonotype with a few counts. V and J are TRBV7-9 and TRBJ1-2; D might be TRBD1 (6 bases). Trimming stripped 10 bases from V and 2 bases from J, with 14 bases between. The CDR3 totals 13 residues. Germline loops: CDR1 SEHNR, CDR2 FQNEAQ (reference sequence). CDR3 coding DNA: TGTGCCATCGTCCGACAGGACAACTATGGCTACACCTTC. Amino acids: CAIVRQDNYGYTF.

This clonotype was detected many times. The rearrangement uses TRBV11-2 and TRBJ2-1; 8 bases match TRBD2. Germline assignment: CDR1 SGHAT and CDR2 FQNNGV. V was clipped by 2 bases and J by 3 bases; unmatched bases: 15. The CDR3 is 19 amino acids. The CDR3 region has the DNA TGTGCCAGCAGCTTATCAAAGGGGAGCGGGAGTCTGGACTACAATGAGCAGTTCTTC. It translates to CASSLSKGSGSLDYNEQFF. Full variable domain (remainder filled in from reference TRBV11-2 and TRBJ2-1): EAGVAQSPRYKIIEKRQSVAFWCNPISGHATLYWYQQILGQGPKLLIQFQNNGVVDDSQLPKDRFSAERLKGVDSTLKIQPAKLEDSAVYLCASSLSKGSGSLDYNEQFFGPGTRLTVL.